These 26 T cell receptor beta chains were sequenced from one sample in a study of beta chain features in type 1 diabetes. Study results and caveats: Patients with Type 1 diabetes showed moderately but significantly shorter TCRB CDR3s in all four CD4+ subsets.

Every isolated RNA sample was fully reverse transcribed, so sequencing captured expressed TCRB transcripts. Generated by immunoSEQ multiplex PCR, the TCRdb table keeps only in-frame clones and is missing some. The sample includes roughly 240,000 clones, roughly 24% of them seen just once. No antigen has been identified for these receptors. The sample comprised naive CD4+ T cells from blood. The receptors originated from a young woman with type 1 diabetes.

The chain recombines TRBV5-1 with TRBJ2-5, with 8 nucleotides matching TRBD1. CDR1 and CDR2 from the germline V gene are SGHRS and YFSETQ. This CDR3 comprises 15 residues. The V segment lost 0 bases and the J segment 6 bases; nucleotides outside the gene matches: 7. Here the CDR3 DNA reads TGCGCCAGCAGCTTGGCGGCAGGGGGCGGAAAGACCCAGTACTTC. It specifies CASSLAAGGGKTQYF.

The chain has TRBV18 and TRBJ2-7, with 10 bases matching TRBD1. CDR1 and CDR2 (germline): KGHSH, LQKENI. The CDR3 extends over 14 amino acids. J gave up 3 bases and V 4 bases, and 3 bases lay outside the gene matches. The chain's CDR3 is CASSLGDRGYEQYF. The CDR3 DNA sequence: TGTGCCAGCTCACTGGGGGACAGGGGCTACGAGCAGTACTTC.

CDR3 loop: CAWNAGGGTQYF. DNA for the CDR3: TGTGCCTGGAACGCGGGAGGGGGGACCCAGTACTTC. The chain couples TRBV30 to TRBJ2-5; TRBD2 matches at 9 bases. The V gene's germline CDR1 is GTSNPN and CDR2 SVGIG (reference sequence). The CDR3 spans 12 residues. The V gene end was trimmed by 4 bases and the J gene end by 7 bases; junction bases not matched to a gene: 4.

Only one count was recorded for this clone. V is TRBV2 and J is TRBJ2-1; 13 bases map to TRBD2. In germline, CDR1 is SNHLY, CDR2 FYNNEI. V dropped 5 bases and J dropped 6; count of bases not matched to a gene: 4. The CDR3 is 15 amino acids. The CDR3 reads CASSPGLAGINEQFF. For the CDR3, the DNA is TGTGCCAGCAGTCCGGGACTAGCGGGGATCAATGAGCAGTTCTTC.

This chain's CDR3 is CASSRVRGANTGELFF. In DNA, the CDR3 is TGTGCCAGCAGCCGGGTCCGGGGGGCGAACACCGGGGAGCTGTTTTTT. This rearrangement joins TRBV4-2 to TRBJ2-2; 7 bases fit TRBD2. V gave up 4 bases and J gave up 0 bases; unmatched junction bases: 5. Germline CDR1 reads LGHNA; CDR2 reads YNFKEQ. The CDR3 length is 16 residues.

The chain's CDR3 is CASSPGSGFKNEQFF. In nucleotides, the CDR3 is TGTGCCAGCAGCCCCGGGAGTGGTTTTAAAAATGAGCAGTTCTTC. The genes are TRBV7-9 and TRBJ2-1, with D possibly TRBD2 on 6 matching bases. The V end was cut by 5 bases, the J end by 7 bases, with 18 bases between. The germline V gene encodes CDR1 SEHNR and CDR2 FQNEAQ (reference sequence). The CDR3 sequence is 15 residues long.

This clone was observed a handful of times. This chain uses TRBV29-1 with TRBJ1-2; D might be TRBD1 (5 bases). The germline gives CDR1 SQVTM, CDR2 ANQGSEA. Trimming shortened V by 6 bases and J by 6 bases, and 14 bases separated the two germline ends. This CDR3 contains 12 residues. The CDR3 DNA reads TGCAGCGTCGTACAGGTTGGGGATGGCTACACCTTC. This gives the protein CSVVQVGDGYTF. Full variable domain (outside the CDR3, taken from reference TRBV29-1 and TRBJ1-2): SAVISQKPSRDICQRGTSLTIQCQVDSQVTMMFWYRQQPGQSLTLIATANQGSEATYESGFVIDKFPISRPNLTFSTLTVSNMSPEDSSIYLCSVVQVGDGYTFGSGTRLTVV.

This CDR3 reads CASSSDPNYGYTF. The DNA of the CDR3 is TGTGCCAGCAGTAGCGATCCTAACTATGGCTACACCTTC. V and J are TRBV27 and TRBJ1-2; no clear D. The germline V gene has CDR1 MNHEY and CDR2 SMNVEV (reference sequence). V lost 5 bases to trimming and J lost 0 bases, with 7 bases between them. There are 13 residues in the CDR3.

This chain joins TRBV2 and TRBJ2-7, with D possibly matching TRBD1 (6 bases). Looked up from germline, CDR1 is SNHLY and CDR2 is FYNNEI. The V end was cut by 6 bases, the J end by 3 bases, with 18 bases between. The CDR3 extends over 15 amino acids. As DNA, the CDR3 is TGTGCCAGCAGGGGGCTACAGGGAAGGTACTACGAGCAGTACTTC. Its protein is CASRGLQGRYYEQYF.

The chain recombines TRBV5-4 with TRBJ2-5, with 7 bases fitting TRBD1. The CDR3 runs 15 residues. Germline CDR1 SGHNT, CDR2 YYREEE (reference sequence). The V and J ends lost 6 bases and 5 bases, in that order; junction bases with no gene match: 13. The CDR3 bases are TGTGCCAGCACTCCGATACAGGGGAGCCAGGAGACCCAGTACTTC. It specifies CASTPIQGSQETQYF.

The rearrangement uses TRBV30 and TRBJ2-1; 9 positions agree with TRBD2. This CDR3 is built from 16 residues. Germline CDR1 is GTSNPN and CDR2 is SVGIG (reference sequence). Losses at the gene ends were 1 base for V and 0 bases for J; bases not matched to a gene: 4. DNA for the CDR3: TGTGCCTGGAGTGGGAGCGGGGGGTACTCCTACAATGAGCAGTTCTTC. As protein: CAWSGSGGYSYNEQFF.

This clone was counted between two and nine times. The chain combines TRBV7-2 with TRBJ1-5, with D tentatively TRBD1 (6 bases). The CDR3 contains 15 residues. CDR1 is SGHTA and CDR2 is FQGNSA in the germline V gene. Deletions cut 2 bases from V and 4 bases from J, with 12 bases between. The CDR3 DNA reads TGTGCCAGCAGCTTATTGGGTGACAGGAATCAGCCCCAGCATTTT. This encodes CASSLLGDRNQPQHF.

Comment on this clone: This specimen includes other DNA sequences encoding the same CDR3. The chain employs TRBV6-5 and TRBJ2-5; possible D gene TRBD1, 6 bases. Germline V gene sequence: CDR1 MNHEY, CDR2 SVGAGI. V lost 3 bases and J lost 4, with 9 bases in between. There are 13 residues in the CDR3. DNA for the CDR3: TGTGCCAGCAGTTATGGGGGCCGAGAGACCCAGTACTTC. It encodes CASSYGGRETQYF.

This chain's CDR3 is CASSPAPREGETQYF. CDR3 coding DNA: TGTGCCAGCAGCCCCGCCCCTCGGGAGGGGGAGACCCAGTACTTC. This rearrangement joins TRBV7-3 to TRBJ2-5, with 8 bases that match TRBD2. Per the germline V gene, CDR1 is SGHTA and CDR2 is FQGTGA. V trimming: 5 bases; J trimming: 5 bases; junction bases outside the gene matches: 10. The CDR3 contains 15 residues.

This clone was counted only a few times. In DNA form, the CDR3 reads TGTGCCAGCAGCTACGGACAGCGAGCCTACGAGCAGTACTTC. Encoded protein: CASSYGQRAYEQYF. The V call is TRBV9, the J call TRBJ2-7; TRBD1 is a possible D gene (6 bases). V was pared by 4 bases and J by 2 bases, with 13 bases between. The CDR3 extends over 14 amino acids. CDR1 and CDR2 (germline): SGDLS, YYNGEE.

The chain links TRBV2 to TRBJ1-2; D may be TRBD1 (5 bases). This CDR3 region has 12 residues. Trimming pared 11 bases from V and 7 bases from J, leaving 17 bases between. Germline V CDR1 and CDR2: SNHLY, FYNNEI. This chain's CDR3 is CAQAPRGGGYTF. CDR3 nucleotide sequence: TGTGCCCAAGCACCTAGGGGCGGTGGCTACACCTTC.

V gene TRBV4-1 combines with J gene TRBJ2-7, with 9 bases fitting TRBD1. Germline V gene data show CDR1 as MGHRA and CDR2 as YSYEKL. The CDR3 is made up of 15 amino acids. Trimming cost V 3 bases and J 4 bases; bases outside gene matches: 7. CDR3 region: CASSQSGTGRYEQYF. CDR3 sequence (DNA): TGCGCCAGCAGCCAGTCCGGGACAGGGAGGTACGAGCAGTACTTC.

This clone came up a few times. The chain couples TRBV6-5 to TRBJ1-3, with D unresolved. The germline CDR1 and CDR2 sequences are MNHEY and SVGAGI. This CDR3 comprises 15 residues. Trimming left V 0 bases short and J 8 bases short, with 14 bases between. The CDR3 DNA follows: TGTGCCAGCAGTTACTCGAGAGACGCGGAGTACACCATATATTTT. Its protein is CASSYSRDAEYTIYF.

In this sample, this clone turned up a few times. V and J are TRBV9 and TRBJ2-6; D is possibly TRBD1 (6 bases). The CDR3 runs 15 residues. The V gene lost 1 base and the J gene lost 3 bases, with 8 bases spanning the gap. Germline CDR1 SGDLS, CDR2 YYNGEE. The CDR3 bases are TGTGCCAGCAGCGTACAGGGGTATGGGGCCAACGTCCTGACTTTC. The encoded protein is CASSVQGYGANVLTF.

Concerning this clone itself: Additional DNA sequences in this sample encode the identical CDR3. This sequence joins TRBV30 and TRBJ1-2, with TRBD1 matching 8 bases. Per germline, CDR1 GTSNPN and CDR2 SVGIG (reference sequence). CDR3 length: 11 residues. Trimming cost V 2 bases and J 8 bases; bases outside gene matches: 1. In DNA, the CDR3 is TGTGCCTGGAGTTCAGGGGGCGGCTACACCTTC. This encodes CAWSSGGGYTF.

This clone has only a few counts. This chain joins TRBV29-1 and TRBJ2-7; D is undetermined. The CDR3 contains 13 residues. The V end was cut by 1 base, the J end by 2 bases, with 9 bases between. Per the germline V gene, CDR1 is SQVTM and CDR2 is ANQGSEA. This chain's CDR3 is CSVEGPHPYEQYF. The CDR3, as DNA: TGCAGCGTTGAAGGGCCCCACCCCTACGAGCAGTACTTC.

The rearrangement joins TRBV7-2 to TRBJ2-2; 14 bases align to TRBD2. V lost 3 bases and J lost 4; bases outside the gene matches: 4. Germline V gene lookup returns CDR1 SGHTA and CDR2 FQGNSA. This CDR3 is 17 amino acids long. CDR3 DNA: TGTGCCAGCAGCTTCGGACTAGCGGGAGGCGTCACCGGGGAGCTGTTTTTT. Amino acid sequence: CASSFGLAGGVTGELFF.

The chain combines TRBV6-5 with TRBJ2-3; D possibly corresponds to TRBD1 (5 bases). This CDR3 is built from 13 residues. Germline-derived CDR1 and CDR2 are MNHEY and SVGAGI. The ends were cut back, 2 bases at V and 5 bases at J, with 8 bases in the middle. This chain's CDR3 is CASSYAQGDTQYF. CDR3 coding DNA: TGTGCCAGCAGTTACGCCCAGGGAGATACGCAGTATTTT.

This clone was seen only a few times. The V and J genes are TRBV7-3 and TRBJ1-1; the D gene is possibly TRBD1 (6 bases). The CDR3 loop spans 16 amino acids. CDR1 SGHTA and CDR2 FQGTGA come from the germline V gene. V was pared by 2 bases and J by 4 bases, with 17 bases between. The CDR3 spells CASSLGYWQGTTEAFF. As DNA, the CDR3 is TGTGCCAGCAGCTTAGGGTATTGGCAGGGGACCACTGAAGCTTTCTTT.

The chain's CDR3 is CACQRQHSNQPQHF. Here the CDR3 DNA reads TGTGCCTGCCAAAGACAGCATAGCAATCAGCCCCAGCATTTT. J is TRBJ1-5 and V is TRBV30; D perhaps matches TRBD1 (5 bases). Per germline, CDR1 GTSNPN and CDR2 SVGIG (reference sequence). The length of the CDR3 is 14 residues. Trimming left V 6 bases short and J 0 bases short, with 12 bases between.

CDR3 DNA: TGCGCCAGCAGCCCACACGGGACAGGGGGGAGAGATGAGCAGTTCTTC. This sequence encodes CASSPHGTGGRDEQFF. The genes are TRBV5-1 and TRBJ2-1, with 11 bases lining up with TRBD1. Germline values: CDR1 SGHRS, CDR2 YFSETQ. The J segment lost 8 bases and the V segment lost 4 bases, leaving 11 bases of the junction unmatched. The CDR3 extends over 16 amino acids.